This note documents a single T cell receptor beta chain sequence. Its antigen specificity is not known. Per-base quality was not reported, and no clone a single base away is much larger than it. Using the deep immunoSEQ assay, TCR CDR3 regions were amplified from genomic DNA by multiplex PCR. Genomic DNA extracted from each cell subset was distributed evenly over all wells of several immunoSEQ 96-well plates, and each plate served as one replicate. For sorted subsets, roughly 200 ng of genomic DNA, equivalent to roughly 30,000 T cell genomes, went into each replicate PCR. Purified libraries were quantified with a Qubit 3.0 fluorometer, sized on a Bioanalyzer 2100, and re-quantified with the KAPA Library Quantification kit. A separate single-read 150-cycle Illumina NextSeq 550 flow cell was used to sequence each immunoSEQ 96-well plate. Per the authors' processing: Because only junctional sequences without quality scores were contained in the immunoSEQ output, filtering matching that applied to full-length reads could not be performed. To assign V/J genes and CDR3, sequences were annotated using PyIR, a Python wrapper for IgBLAST v1.9, with IMGT germline references. Any read was removed if the V/J assignment was weak (E-value above 1e-6), the CDR3 was missing, or the read contained stop codons, out-of-frame junctions, or ambiguous translated residues. A V3J clonotype was defined by an identical inferred V gene, J gene, and CDR3 amino acid sequence. To compute the percentage overlap between repertoires, the number of shared unique clonotypes was divided by the size of the smaller repertoire. Richness of each repertoire was evaluated using RTK rarefaction, the Chao1 estimator, and Recon v2.1 estimates of unobserved clonotypes. Generation probabilities for all TCRbeta clonotypes obtained by the gDNA method from a few donors were computed using OLGA. TCRdb's version of the immuneACCESS table is confined to in-frame rearrangements and falls short of the full clone set. An unresolved V gene accounts for under half of the shortfall where checked; the remainder is of unknown origin. The V and J calls and clone size were taken over from that table, and D and trimming were inferred from the DNA. Recorded for this sample are around 2.5 million clones; roughly 93% of them occurred a single time. The top ten clones comprise 0.35% to 0.45% of the sample.

The V end loses 0 bases and the J end loses 15 bases, and a stretch of 13 bases separates them. The germline V gene supplies CDR1 LGHNA and CDR2 YNFKEQ. From its cysteine to its phenylalanine, the CDR3 spans 12 amino acids. Just the 36-base CDR3 DNA is kept, in frame starting at base 1. The data were obtained in a study of shared clonotypes between healthy human individuals (dated by TCRdb to between 2020 and 2021). With respect to the entire study: The cohort included a few men and a couple of women between 18 and 49 years of age. To increase sequencing depth and limit assay-specific biases, different laboratories used diverse techniques to prepare libraries and sequence TCR repertoires. Per donor, leukapheresis produced somewhere between about 0.8 and 9.5 billion PBMCs. For each donor, CD4 naive and CD4 memory were each run on three plates, CD8 naive on two plates, and CD8 memory on one plate. Blood TCR repertoires of about five healthy adults were deeply sequenced to estimate repertoire size and the extent of clonotype sharing between individuals. Overall results and qualifications from the work: The genetic and exposure-history diversity represented was limited by the small number of donors. Larger estimated clonotype richness was generally found for naive subsets than for memory subsets. When several donors were compared, the shared fraction of clonotypes was roughly 5% for naive CD4, about 4% for naive CD8, 2.3% for memory CD4, and about 0.36% for memory CD8. Compared with non-shared clonotypes, the clonotypes found in all four sorted-subset donors had higher generation probabilities. Incomplete sequencing was indicated by rarefaction of sorted-subset datasets, despite the large sequencing depth. Sampling was limited to blood, and TCR repertoires in tissue likely differ from TCR repertoires in blood. Pairwise subsampling indicated that sequencing depth was expected to affect the degree of clonotype sharing among donors.

The donors were healthy, HIV-negative adults with no recently reported acute infections or vaccinations. Every donor was a Caucasian adult living in Nashville, Tennessee, USA. CD4+ T cells were enriched through magnetic negative selection, after which naive cells were positively selected on CD45RA and the remaining negative fraction served as the memory subset. Blood was collected by leukapheresis, and PBMCs were isolated by Ficoll-Histopaque density gradient centrifugation and then cryopreserved in liquid nitrogen vapor phase. Analytical flow cytometry was used to check the purity and quantity of every magnetically sorted T cell population. Genomic DNA was isolated from every sorted fraction and measured by UV absorbance on a Nanodrop 2000c.

The source material was naive CD4+ T cells from PBMCs. The label giving this sample's cell subset or site can be read as: CD45RA+ positively selected. The clonotype was recovered from a man between 18 and 35 years old in good health. Some clones in this sample may be carry-over from other donors' samples. The sequence is built from TRBV4-2 and TRBJ2-3; the D gene assignment is perhaps TRBD1 or TRBD2, with each matching 5 bases. The nucleotide sequence is given as TGTGCCAGCAGCCAAGACGGGGCAGTTGGTTATTTT. This yields the protein CASSQDGAVGYF.